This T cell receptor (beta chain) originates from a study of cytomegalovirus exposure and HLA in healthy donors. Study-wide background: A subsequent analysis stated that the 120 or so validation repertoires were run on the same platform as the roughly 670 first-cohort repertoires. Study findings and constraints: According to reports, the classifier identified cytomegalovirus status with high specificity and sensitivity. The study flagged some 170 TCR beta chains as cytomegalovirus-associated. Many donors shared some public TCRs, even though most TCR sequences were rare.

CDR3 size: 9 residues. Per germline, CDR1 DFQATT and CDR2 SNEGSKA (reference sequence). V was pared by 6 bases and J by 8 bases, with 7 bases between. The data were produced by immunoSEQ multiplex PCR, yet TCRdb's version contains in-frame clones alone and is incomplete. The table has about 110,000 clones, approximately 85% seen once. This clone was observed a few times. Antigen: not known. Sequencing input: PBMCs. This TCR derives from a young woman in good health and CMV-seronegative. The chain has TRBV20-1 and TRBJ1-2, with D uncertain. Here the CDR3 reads CSAPLGYTF. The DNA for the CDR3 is TGCAGTGCCCCCCTGGGCTACACCTTC.